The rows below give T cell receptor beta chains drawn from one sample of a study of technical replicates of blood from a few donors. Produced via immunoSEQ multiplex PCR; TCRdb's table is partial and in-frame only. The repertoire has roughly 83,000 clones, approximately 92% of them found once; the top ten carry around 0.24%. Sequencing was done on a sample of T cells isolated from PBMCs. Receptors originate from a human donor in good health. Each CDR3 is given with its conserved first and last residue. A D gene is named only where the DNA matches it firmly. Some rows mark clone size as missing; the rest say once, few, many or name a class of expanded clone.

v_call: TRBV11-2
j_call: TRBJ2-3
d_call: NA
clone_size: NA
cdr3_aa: CASSPDSDTQYF
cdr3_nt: TGTGCCAGCAGCCCAGACTCAGATACGCAGTATTTT

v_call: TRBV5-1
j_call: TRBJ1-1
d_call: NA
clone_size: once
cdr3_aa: CASSLTATNTEAFF
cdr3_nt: TGCGCCAGCAGCTTGACAGCTACTAACACTGAAGCTTTCTTT

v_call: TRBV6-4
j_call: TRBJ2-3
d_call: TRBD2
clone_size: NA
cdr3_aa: CASKVRGGRWVTDTQYF
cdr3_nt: TGTGCCAGCAAGGTAAGAGGCGGGAGGTGGGTCACAGATACGCAGTATTTT

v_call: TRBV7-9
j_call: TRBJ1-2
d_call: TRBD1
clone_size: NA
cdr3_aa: CASSPTGHYGYTF
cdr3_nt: TGTGCCAGCAGCCCGACAGGGCACTATGGCTACACCTTC

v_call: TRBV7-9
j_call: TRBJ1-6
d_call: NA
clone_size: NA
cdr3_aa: CASSLGTGRSPLHF
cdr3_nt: TGTGCCAGCAGCTTAGGTACAGGGAGATCACCCCTCCACTTT

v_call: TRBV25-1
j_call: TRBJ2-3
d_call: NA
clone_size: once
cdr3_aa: CASSEYQITDTQYF
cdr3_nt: TGTGCCAGCAGTGAATATCAGATAACAGATACGCAGTATTTT

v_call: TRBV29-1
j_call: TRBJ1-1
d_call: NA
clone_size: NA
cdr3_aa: CSVEDPGVNTEAFF
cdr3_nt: TGCAGCGTTGAAGATCCGGGGGTGAACACTGAAGCTTTCTTT

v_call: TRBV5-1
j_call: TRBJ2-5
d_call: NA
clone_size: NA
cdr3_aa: CASSLPGAAGSAEETQYF
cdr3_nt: TGCGCCAGCAGCTTACCGGGAGCTGCTGGCTCCGCTGAAGAGACCCAGTACTTC

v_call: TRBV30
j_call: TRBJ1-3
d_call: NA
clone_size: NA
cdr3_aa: CAWSAGPQSIYF
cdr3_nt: TGTGCCTGGAGTGCTGGTCCCCAGTCCATATATTTT

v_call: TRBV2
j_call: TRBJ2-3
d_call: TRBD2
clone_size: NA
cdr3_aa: CASSAILAGAGDTQYF
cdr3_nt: TGTGCCAGCAGTGCTATCTTAGCGGGAGCGGGTGATACGCAGTATTTT

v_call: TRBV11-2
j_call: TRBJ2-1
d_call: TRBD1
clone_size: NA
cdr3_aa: CASSSGTGYYNEQFF
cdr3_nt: TGTGCCAGCAGCAGTGGGACAGGGTATTACAATGAGCAGTTCTTC

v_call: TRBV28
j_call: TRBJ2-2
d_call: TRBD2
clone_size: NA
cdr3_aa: CASRASGGVRELFF
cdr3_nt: TGTGCCAGCAGAGCAAGCGGGGGCGTCCGGGAGCTGTTTTTT

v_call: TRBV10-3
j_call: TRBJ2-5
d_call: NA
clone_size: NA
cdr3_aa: CAISEGVGQLQETQYF
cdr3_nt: TGTGCCATCAGTGAAGGTGTCGGACAGCTACAAGAGACCCAGTACTTC

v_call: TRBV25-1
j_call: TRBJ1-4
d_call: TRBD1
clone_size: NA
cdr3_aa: CASKGQGKGKLFF
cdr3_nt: TGTGCCAGCAAAGGACAGGGGAAAGGAAAACTGTTTTTT

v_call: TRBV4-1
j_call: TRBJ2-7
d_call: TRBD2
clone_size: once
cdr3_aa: CASSVFPSGTYEQYF
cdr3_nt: TGCGCCAGCAGCGTTTTTCCTAGCGGGACCTACGAGCAGTACTTC

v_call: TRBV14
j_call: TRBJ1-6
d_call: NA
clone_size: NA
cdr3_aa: CASSQFRGGLRDQFRDALHF
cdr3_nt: TGTGCCAGCAGCCAATTCCGTGGTGGGCTTAGAGACCAATTTCGAGATGCCCTCCACTTT

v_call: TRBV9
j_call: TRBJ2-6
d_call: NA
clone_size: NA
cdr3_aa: CASSRGALEAGANVLTF
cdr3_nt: TGTGCCAGCTCCCGGGGGGCGTTAGAAGCTGGGGCCAACGTCCTGACTTTC

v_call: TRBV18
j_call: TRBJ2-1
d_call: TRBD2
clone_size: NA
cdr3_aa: CASSPGTREYNEQFF
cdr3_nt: TGTGCCAGCTCACCTGGGACTAGGGAATACAATGAGCAGTTCTTC

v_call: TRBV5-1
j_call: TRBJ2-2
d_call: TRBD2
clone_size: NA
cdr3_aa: CASRYLAESGELFF
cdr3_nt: TGCGCCAGCAGGTATCTAGCGGAGTCCGGGGAGCTGTTTTTT

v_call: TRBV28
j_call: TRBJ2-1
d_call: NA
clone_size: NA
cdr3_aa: CASRSRRRGDEQFF
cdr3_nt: TGTGCCAGCAGATCCCGTAGGCGGGGCGATGAGCAGTTCTTC

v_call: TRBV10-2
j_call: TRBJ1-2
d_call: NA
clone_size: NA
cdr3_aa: CASSDQGYYGYTF
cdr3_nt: TGCGCCAGCAGTGATCAGGGTTACTATGGCTACACCTTC

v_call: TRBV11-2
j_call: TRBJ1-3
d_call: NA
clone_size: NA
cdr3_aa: CASSLVGLTGNTIYF
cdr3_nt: TGTGCCAGCAGCTTAGTCGGTCTTACTGGAAACACCATATATTTT

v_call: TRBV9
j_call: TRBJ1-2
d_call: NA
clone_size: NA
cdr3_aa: CASSVEVWGGGGYTF
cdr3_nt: TGTGCCAGCAGCGTAGAGGTTTGGGGGGGAGGTGGCTACACCTTC

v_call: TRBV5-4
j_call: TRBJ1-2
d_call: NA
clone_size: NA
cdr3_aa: CASSYRTDDYTF
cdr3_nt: TGTGCCAGCAGCTACCGGACAGACGACTACACCTTC

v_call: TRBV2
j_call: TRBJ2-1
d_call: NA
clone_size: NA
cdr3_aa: CASSEERYNEQFF
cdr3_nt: TGTGCCAGCAGTGAAGAACGGTACAATGAGCAGTTCTTC

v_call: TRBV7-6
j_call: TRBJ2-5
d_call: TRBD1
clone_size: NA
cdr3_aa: CASSLVQGAGETQYF
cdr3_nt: TGTGCCAGCAGCTTAGTACAGGGGGCTGGTGAGACCCAGTACTTC

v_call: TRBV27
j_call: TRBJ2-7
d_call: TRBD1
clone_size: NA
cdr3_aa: CASSSGQGAYEQYF
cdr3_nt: TGTGCCAGCAGTTCGGGACAGGGTGCCTACGAGCAGTACTTC

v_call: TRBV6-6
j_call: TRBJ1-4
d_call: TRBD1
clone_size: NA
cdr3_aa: CASSYSATGGGEKLFF
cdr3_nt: TGTGCCAGCAGTTACTCGGCAACAGGGGGAGGTGAAAAACTGTTTTTT

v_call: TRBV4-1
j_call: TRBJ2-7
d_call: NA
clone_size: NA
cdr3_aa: CASSQAGLAGHYEQYF
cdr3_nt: TGCGCCAGCAGCCAAGCGGGATTGGCGGGTCACTACGAGCAGTACTTC

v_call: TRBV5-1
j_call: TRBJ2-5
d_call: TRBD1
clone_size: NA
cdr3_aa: CASSQGDRGYETQYF
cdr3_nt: TGCGCCAGCAGCCAGGGGGACAGGGGGTACGAGACCCAGTACTTC

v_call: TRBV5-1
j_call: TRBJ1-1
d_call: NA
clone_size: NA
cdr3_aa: CASSSDRPMNTEAFF
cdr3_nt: TGCGCCAGCAGCTCGGACAGACCTATGAACACTGAAGCTTTCTTT

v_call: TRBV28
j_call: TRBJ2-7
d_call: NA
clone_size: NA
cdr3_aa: CASSLPGLEQYF
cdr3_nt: TGTGCCAGCAGTTTACCCGGACTAGAGCAGTACTTC

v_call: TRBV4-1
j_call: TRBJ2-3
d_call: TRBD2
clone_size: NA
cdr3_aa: CASSQATSRSTDTQYF
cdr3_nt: TGCGCCAGCAGCCAAGCGACTAGCAGAAGCACAGATACGCAGTATTTT

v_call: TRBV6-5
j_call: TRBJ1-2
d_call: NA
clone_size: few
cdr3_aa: CASSSDSYGYTF
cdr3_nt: TGTGCCAGCAGTTCCGACAGCTATGGCTACACCTTC

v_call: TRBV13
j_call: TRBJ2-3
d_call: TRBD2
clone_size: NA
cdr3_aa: CASRTKTAGTSVMNTQYF
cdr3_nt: TGTGCCAGCAGAACCAAAACCGCCGGGACTAGCGTAATGAATACGCAGTATTTT

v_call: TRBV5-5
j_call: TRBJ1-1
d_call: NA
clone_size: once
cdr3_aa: CASSLVMGSVLTEAFF
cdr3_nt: TGTGCCAGCAGCTTGGTAATGGGCAGTGTATTAACTGAAGCTTTCTTT

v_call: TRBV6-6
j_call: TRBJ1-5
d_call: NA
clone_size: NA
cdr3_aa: CASSNNQPQHF
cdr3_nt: TGTGCCAGCAGTAACAACCAGCCCCAGCATTTT

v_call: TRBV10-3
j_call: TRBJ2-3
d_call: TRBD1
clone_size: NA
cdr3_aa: CAISADRGITYAQYF
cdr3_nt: TGTGCCATCAGTGCTGACAGGGGGATTACATATGCGCAGTATTTT

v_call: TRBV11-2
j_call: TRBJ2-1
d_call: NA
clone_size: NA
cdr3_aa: CASSVYNEQFF
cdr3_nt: TGTGCCAGCAGCGTATACAATGAGCAGTTCTTC

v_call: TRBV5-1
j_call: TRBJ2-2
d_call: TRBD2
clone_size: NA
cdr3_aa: CASSFPSGNTGELFF
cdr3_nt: TGCGCCAGCAGCTTCCCTAGCGGAAACACCGGGGAGCTGTTTTTT

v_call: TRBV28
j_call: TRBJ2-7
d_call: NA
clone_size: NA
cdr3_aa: CASSRLTTGEQYF
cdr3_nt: TGTGCCAGCAGCCGTCTGACCACGGGCGAGCAGTACTTC

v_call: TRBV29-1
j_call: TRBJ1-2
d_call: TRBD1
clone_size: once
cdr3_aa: CSVGTGSRGYTF
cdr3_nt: TGCAGCGTTGGGACAGGGTCTAGAGGCTACACCTTC

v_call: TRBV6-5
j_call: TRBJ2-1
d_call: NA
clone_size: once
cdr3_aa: CASMGASSYNEQFF
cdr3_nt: TGTGCCAGCATGGGGGCTAGCTCCTACAATGAGCAGTTCTTC

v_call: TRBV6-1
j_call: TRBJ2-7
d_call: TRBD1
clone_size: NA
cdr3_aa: CASSEIAGQGANEQYF
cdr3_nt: TGTGCCAGCAGTGAAATCGCCGGACAGGGGGCGAACGAGCAGTACTTC

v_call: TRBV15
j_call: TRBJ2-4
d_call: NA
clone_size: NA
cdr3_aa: CATSRRQAQNIQYF
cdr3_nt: TGTGCCACCAGCAGACGACAGGCCCAAAACATTCAGTACTTC

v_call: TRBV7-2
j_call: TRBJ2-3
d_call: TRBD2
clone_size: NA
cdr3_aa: CASSFTSGSSDTQYF
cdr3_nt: TGTGCCAGCAGCTTCACTAGCGGGAGTTCAGATACGCAGTATTTT

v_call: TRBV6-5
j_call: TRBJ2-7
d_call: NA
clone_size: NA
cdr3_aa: CASSYPGKMWEQYF
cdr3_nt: TGTGCCAGCAGTTACCCTGGCAAGATGTGGGAGCAGTACTTC

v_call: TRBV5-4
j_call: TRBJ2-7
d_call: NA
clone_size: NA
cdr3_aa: CASSSERAREQYF
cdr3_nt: TGTGCCAGCAGCTCCGAGAGGGCACGCGAGCAGTACTTC

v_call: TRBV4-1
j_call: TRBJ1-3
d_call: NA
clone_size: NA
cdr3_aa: CASSRRGLLTGNTIYF
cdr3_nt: TGCGCCAGCAGCCGAAGGGGGTTGTTAACTGGAAACACCATATATTTT